This record covers a single TCR beta chain. Authors' processing steps: Estimates of nucleated cell counts were drawn from the amplification of reference gene primers. Measured with immunoSEQ multiplex PCR; TCRdb has only the in-frame clones, and not every one. V, J and clone size are taken as reported in that table, and D and trimming were inferred from the DNA itself. The sample carries some 200,000 clones, 88% recorded once. The source of the sample is a study of blood T cell repertoires in COVID-19. Study context: Samples taken during acute and convalescent COVID-19 were collected in the United States, Italy and Spain. From T cells, B-cell-depleted T cells, or PBMCs came the material, which was cDNA or gDNA.

The CDR3 sequence is 16 residues long. Germline V gives CDR1 SGHRS, CDR2 YFSETQ. V was pared by 0 bases and J by 3 bases, with 7 bases of the junction left unmatched. The V call is TRBV5-1, the J call TRBJ2-5; TRBD1 matches 8 bases. Sequencing input: peripheral blood. The sequence was collected from a middle-aged man with active or convalescent COVID-19. The CDR3 DNA reads TGCGCCAGCAGCTTGGGGGCAGGGGGCGTAGAAGAGACCCAGTACTTC. It codes for CASSLGAGGVEETQYF.